Below, one T cell receptor beta chain is given with its context. There are many counts of this clonotype. Its recognized antigen is unknown. The sample holds no much larger clone one base away, and base qualities are not on file. The sample comes from a study of early T cells in non-severe SARS-CoV-2 infection (dated by TCRdb to about 2021). General notes on the study: Because TCR sequencing was done on bulk RNA from unsorted whole blood, the alpha and beta chains could not be paired.

This was a case-control study nested in a cohort of healthcare workers in London, UK, who had nasopharyngeal swab PCR tests and blood samples taken every week. Healthcare workers were recruited during the week of the UK lockdown, between 23 and 31 March 2020, and followed weekly for up to 16 weeks. On the study overall, not on this receptor specifically: Matching against VDJdb was skewed toward anti-spike CD8 responses, likely underestimated virus-specific expansions, and missed private and CD4 specificities.

The method behind the library was 5' RACE. Instrument on record: NextSeq 500. In the TCR library protocol, unique molecular identifiers were attached to individual cDNA molecules to correct for PCR bias and sequencing error. TCR alpha and beta chains were both sequenced, and the abundances of alpha and beta sequences in each sample were closely correlated with each other. The study's own analysis went as follows. Decombinator V4 was used to annotate TCR sequences for V gene, J gene and CDR3. Expanded TCRs were defined as changing significantly between any two time points under a Poisson model with p below 0.0001. TCR abundances were normalised to the total number of TCRs sequenced per sample and were expressed as counts per million. TRAV1-2 paired with TRAJ12, TRAJ20 or TRAJ33 defined MAIT TCRs, while TRAV10 paired with TRAJ18 defined iNKT TCRs. VDJdb, accessed 1 November 2021, was searched for CMV, EBV and SARS-CoV-2 annotated TCRs, excluding TCRs annotated for multiple antigens. TCRdb's own reprocessing of the public reads used fastp at Q25 and MiXCR and kept productive beta chains. Each entry is one CDR3 protein sequence, shown with its most common DNA and genes. None of the V and J calls come from the authors' own analysis; TCRdb made them. The sample yields around 29,000 distinct CDR3 sequences; about 5% were counted once. The top ten clones comprise 4.5% of the sample.

Relative to germline, V is missing 4 bases and J is missing 5 bases, with 5 bases of the junction outside any gene match. CDR1 and CDR2, looked up from the germline V gene (reference sequence), are DFQATT and SNEGSKA. The CDR3 numbers 14 residues from cysteine through phenylalanine. Solely the CDR3 DNA is kept, with 42 bases framed from the first base. The sequenced material came from whole blood. The sequence came from an adult who was a healthcare worker with PCR-confirmed SARS-CoV-2 infection or an uninfected control (not recorded which). The sequence is built from TRBV20-1 and TRBJ2-7; TRBD2 lines up with 13 middle nucleotides. CDR3 loop: CSATGTSGMDEQYF. At the DNA level, the sequence is TGCAGTGCTACTGGGACTAGCGGGATGGACGAGCAGTACTTC.